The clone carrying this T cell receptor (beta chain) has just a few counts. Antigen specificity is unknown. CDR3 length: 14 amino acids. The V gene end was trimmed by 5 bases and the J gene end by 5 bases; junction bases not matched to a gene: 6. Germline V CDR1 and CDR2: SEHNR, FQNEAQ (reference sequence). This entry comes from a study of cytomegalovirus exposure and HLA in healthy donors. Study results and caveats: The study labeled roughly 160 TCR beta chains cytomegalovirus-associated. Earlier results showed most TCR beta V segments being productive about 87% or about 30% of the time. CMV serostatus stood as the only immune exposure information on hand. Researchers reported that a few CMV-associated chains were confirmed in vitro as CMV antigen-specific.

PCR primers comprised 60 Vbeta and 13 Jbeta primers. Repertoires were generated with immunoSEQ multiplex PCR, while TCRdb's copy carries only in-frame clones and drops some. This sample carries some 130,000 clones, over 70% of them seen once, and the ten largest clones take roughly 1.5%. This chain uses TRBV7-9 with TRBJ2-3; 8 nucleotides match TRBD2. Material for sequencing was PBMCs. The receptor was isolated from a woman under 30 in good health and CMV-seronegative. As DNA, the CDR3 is TGTGCCAGCAGCGGAAGCGGGAGAGGAGATACGCAGTATTTT. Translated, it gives CASSGSGRGDTQYF.